The sequence of this T cell receptor beta chain was determined in a study of read filtering for tumor transcriptome and immune sequencing. The library was built from 400 ng RNA with molecular barcoded adaptors for alpha/delta and beta/gamma chains. Each CDR3 protein gets one entry after TCRdb re-called the reads with MiXCR. The data contain some 120,000 distinct CDR3 sequences, over 10% of them singletons. In its sample, this clonotype was seen a few times. The junction does not match germline at one end; this may be a read error. Sequenced material: a population of CD138-negative cells sorted from bone marrow. This sequence originates from a donor at least 40 years old with multiple myeloma.

This CDR3 is CASSSSLSGRVEERYF. The DNA of the CDR3 is TGTGCCAGCAGCTCTTCTCTGAGCGGGAGGGTTGAGGAGCGGTACTTC. The chain joins TRBV4-2 to TRBJ2-7, with TRBD2 matching over 10 bases. Per germline, CDR1 LGHNA and CDR2 YNFKEQ. This CDR3 is built from 16 residues.